The 28 T cell receptor beta chains given below trace back to one sample, sequenced in a study of T cell responses to AZD1222 COVID-19 vaccine. The repertoire was sequenced with immunoSEQ multiplex PCR; TCRdb's copy has only in-frame clones and lacks some. The profile shows around 100,000 clones, about nine tenths of them singletons. This specimen was peripheral blood, taken on day 0 of AZD1222 vaccination. The receptors derive from an adult in good health.

V gene TRBV30 combines with J gene TRBJ2-2; 9 bases are a match to TRBD1. The V gene end was trimmed by 4 bases and the J gene end by 6 bases; junction bases not matched to a gene: 9. Germline values: CDR1 GTSNPN, CDR2 SVGIG (reference sequence). There are 15 residues in the CDR3. The CDR3 region has the DNA TGTGCCTGGAAATCCGGGACAGGGCAGGCCGGGGAGCTGTTTTTT. Protein: CAWKSGTGQAGELFF.

This clone occurred once. This sequence joins TRBV6-6 and TRBJ1-5; D is unresolved. CDR1 and CDR2 (germline): MNHNY, SVGAGI (reference sequence). The CDR3 is 15 amino acids. Trimming cost V 0 bases and J 4 bases, with 10 bases left between them. In DNA, the CDR3 is TGTGCCAGCAGTTACTCGACGGCTAGGAATCAGCCCCAGCATTTT. The encoded protein is CASSYSTARNQPQHF.

The rearrangement links TRBV2 to TRBJ2-5; TRBD2 agrees at 9 bases. V trimming: 8 bases; J trimming: 4 bases; junction bases outside the gene matches: 5. CDR3 length equals 13 residues. The germline CDR1 and CDR2 sequences are SNHLY and FYNNEI. CDR3: CASRGGAGETQYF. DNA for the CDR3: TGTGCCAGCCGCGGGGGGGCGGGAGAGACCCAGTACTTC. The full variable domain, its missing parts supplied by reference TRBV2 and TRBJ2-5, is EPEVTQTPSHQVTQMGQEVILRCVPISNHLYFYWYRQILGQKVEFLVSFYNNEISEKSEIFDDQFSVERPDGSNFTLKIRSTKLEDSAMYFCASRGGAGETQYFGPGTRLLVL.

The rearrangement links TRBV19 to TRBJ1-1; D is undetermined. The CDR3 has 17 residues. CDR1 is LNHDA and CDR2 is SQIVND in the germline V gene (reference sequence). V lost 6 bases and J lost 4, with 24 bases in between. In nucleotides, the CDR3 is TGTGCCAGTAGACGGCTAATAGGAGGGCATCTGGGCACTGAAGCTTTCTTT. As protein: CASRRLIGGHLGTEAFF. The full variable domain, with the rest looked up from reference TRBV19 and TRBJ1-1, is DGGITQSPKYLFRKEGQNVTLSCEQNLNHDAMYWYRQDPGQGLRLIYYSQIVNDFQKGDIAEGYSVSREKKESFPLTVTSAQKNPTAFYLCASRRLIGGHLGTEAFFGQGTRLTVV.

J is TRBJ1-4 and V is TRBV4-1, with TRBD1 identical over 7 bases. This CDR3 has 16 residues. With V trimmed by 3 bases and J by 8 bases, 12 bases remained unmatched. Germline V lookup: CDR1 MGHRA, CDR2 YSYEKL. CDR3 region: CASSQINRGLEEKLFF. As DNA, the CDR3 is TGCGCCAGCAGCCAGATTAACAGGGGTTTGGAAGAAAAACTGTTTTTT.

In DNA form, the CDR3 reads TGTGCCAGCACATCCGAGGGAGAGCAGTACTTC. This sequence encodes CASTSEGEQYF. The gene calls are TRBV28 and TRBJ2-7, with D perhaps matching TRBD2 (5 bases). The CDR3 spans 11 residues. V was shortened by 7 bases and J by 7 bases, with 11 bases between the two germline ends. The germline V gene has CDR1 MDHEN and CDR2 SYDVKM.

The sample holds one count of this clone. V and J are TRBV5-1 and TRBJ1-1, with D possibly matching TRBD1 (6 bases). The germline V gene has CDR1 SGHRS and CDR2 YFSETQ. The CDR3 length is 13 residues. V was clipped by 5 bases and J by 6 bases, with 14 bases between them. CDR3 amino acids: CASSVGQGSEAFF. In DNA form, the CDR3 reads TGCGCCAGCAGTGTGGGGCAGGGGTCTGAAGCTTTCTTT.

The chain links TRBV20-1 to TRBJ2-2; the D is unclear. The CDR3 is made up of 11 amino acids. Per germline, CDR1 DFQATT and CDR2 SNEGSKA (reference sequence). Trimming cost V 6 bases and J 2 bases, with 4 bases left between them. As DNA, the CDR3 is TGCAGTGCCCCCAACACCGGGGAGCTGTTTTTT. It is translated as CSAPNTGELFF.

This chain links TRBV27 with TRBJ1-1, with D tentatively TRBD1 (6 bases). Germline V gene lookup returns CDR1 MNHEY and CDR2 SMNVEV (reference sequence). Deletions cut 8 bases from V and 5 bases from J, with 15 bases between. The CDR3 is made up of 13 amino acids. The DNA for the CDR3 is TGTGCCAGCCTAACTCGACAGGTAACTGAAGCTTTCTTT. Its translation is CASLTRQVTEAFF.

V is TRBV6-5 and J is TRBJ1-1; D is perhaps TRBD1 (6 bases). Looked up from germline, CDR1 is MNHEY and CDR2 is SVGAGI. This CDR3 has 14 amino acids. With 8 bases removed from V and 4 bases from J, the gap between germline ends came to 17 bases. The CDR3 spells CASLDRGRATEAFF. CDR3 DNA sequence: TGTGCCAGCCTGGACCGGGGGCGGGCCACTGAAGCTTTCTTT.

The chain is built from TRBV10-1 and TRBJ2-1, with 8 bases matching TRBD2. The CDR3 extends over 15 amino acids. The germline gives CDR1 WNHNN, CDR2 SYGVQD (reference sequence). V dropped 2 bases and J dropped 5; count of bases not matched to a gene: 5. CDR3 sequence: CASSEKRGFHNEQFF. CDR3 nucleotide sequence: TGCGCCAGCAGTGAGAAGCGGGGGTTTCACAATGAGCAGTTCTTC.

The J gene is TRBJ1-1, the V gene TRBV4-3, with D possibly matching TRBD1 (5 bases). Germline V lookup: CDR1 LGHNA, CDR2 YSLEER. The CDR3 contains 13 residues. The V gene lost 0 bases and the J gene lost 11 bases, with 13 bases spanning the gap. CDR3 coding DNA: TGCGCCAGCAGCCAAGATAGTGGGGCGTTTGCTTTCTTT. Translating gives CASSQDSGAFAFF.

The chain recombines TRBV2 with TRBJ2-5; tentatively, D is TRBD2 (7 bases). The V gene's germline CDR1 is SNHLY and CDR2 FYNNEI. V shed 5 bases and J shed 3 bases, with 13 bases lying between them. The CDR3 extends over 14 amino acids. DNA of the CDR3: TGTGCCAGCAGTTCAAGGGGGGGGGAAGAGACCCAGTACTTC. Translating gives CASSSRGGEETQYF.

The CDR3 loop is CASSASPQINEKLFF. The DNA for the CDR3 is TGTGCCAGCAGCGCCTCTCCACAGATTAATGAAAAACTGTTTTTT. The chain has TRBV9 and TRBJ1-4; no firm D call. Trimming took off 3 bases at V and 4 bases at J, with 13 bases between the two ends. The CDR3 sequence is 15 residues long. The V gene's germline CDR1 is SGDLS and CDR2 YYNGEE.

This sequence joins TRBV6-5 and TRBJ1-2; D call uncertain. With 8 bases removed from V and 4 bases from J, the gap between germline ends came to 14 bases. The CDR3 has 13 residues. Germline V gene data show CDR1 as MNHEY and CDR2 as SVGAGI. The chain's CDR3 is CASVTKGSYGYTF. CDR3 coding DNA: TGTGCCAGCGTGACAAAAGGGTCCTATGGCTACACCTTC.

This chain uses TRBV11-2 with TRBJ2-3, with 7 bases that match TRBD1. J gave up 5 bases and V 10 bases, and 3 bases lay outside the gene matches. The CDR3 totals 11 residues. Per the germline V gene, CDR1 is SGHAT and CDR2 is FQNNGV. Here the CDR3 reads CATRQGDTQYF. The CDR3, as DNA: TGTGCCACCCGACAGGGAGATACGCAGTATTTT. The variable domain in full, with the rest retrieved from reference TRBV11-2 and TRBJ2-3, is EAGVAQSPRYKIIEKRQSVAFWCNPISGHATLYWYQQILGQGPKLLIQFQNNGVVDDSQLPKDRFSAERLKGVDSTLKIQPAKLEDSAVYLCATRQGDTQYFGPGTRLTVL.

This clone was seen once. The chain combines TRBV6-5 with TRBJ1-4, with unresolved D. The CDR3 spans 14 residues. V gave up 0 bases and J gave up 7 bases, with 9 bases separating them. Looked up from germline, CDR1 is MNHEY and CDR2 is SVGAGI. The CDR3 loop reads CASSYSIGSEKLFF. CDR3 nucleotides: TGTGCCAGCAGTTACTCAATAGGGTCTGAAAAACTGTTTTTT.

V is TRBV5-1 and J is TRBJ2-7, with D perhaps matching TRBD1 (6 bases). Germline CDR1 reads SGHRS; CDR2 reads YFSETQ. This CDR3 region has 16 residues. Deletions cut 4 bases from V and 0 bases from J, with 17 bases between. The CDR3 DNA reads TGCGCCAGCAGCATAGGGGACAACCGCAACTCCTACGAGCAGTACTTC. Protein product: CASSIGDNRNSYEQYF.

The chain is built from TRBV29-1 and TRBJ2-2; 8 bases line up with TRBD1. Unmatched junction bases numbered 5, after V lost 6 bases and J lost 2 bases. The germline CDR1 and CDR2 sequences are SQVTM and ANQGSEA. The CDR3 sequence is 14 residues long. The CDR3 here is CSVQDRGNTGELFF. The CDR3 bases are TGCAGCGTCCAAGACAGGGGAAACACCGGGGAGCTGTTTTTT.

The gene calls are TRBV7-9 and TRBJ2-7; D might be TRBD1 (7 bases). The ends were cut back, 7 bases at V and 4 bases at J, with 29 bases in the middle. Germline CDR1 and CDR2: SEHNR and FQNEAQ (reference sequence). CDR3 length: 18 amino acids. CDR3 nucleotides: TGTGCCAGCACCCACGGGGGCCAACTCCGACAGGGCCAGTACGAGCAGTACTTC. Its protein product is CASTHGGQLRQGQYEQYF. Full variable domain (missing parts from reference TRBV7-9 and TRBJ2-7): DTGVSQNPRHKITKRGQNVTFRCDPISEHNRLYWYRQTLGQGPEFLTYFQNEAQLEKSRLLSDRFSAERPKGSFSTLEIQRTEQGDSAMYLCASTHGGQLRQGQYEQYFGPGTRLTVT.

The chain has TRBV11-1 and TRBJ2-7, with D perhaps assigned TRBD1 or TRBD2 (5 bases each). CDR3 size: 18 residues. Trimming cost V 0 bases and J 1 base, with 19 bases left between them. The V gene's germline CDR1 is SGHAT and CDR2 FQDESV (reference sequence). The CDR3 DNA follows: TGTGCCAGCAGCTTAGCTCCACCGAGGGGATCGGCGTCCTACGAGCAGTACTTC. Encoded protein: CASSLAPPRGSASYEQYF.

V gene TRBV3-1 (or the pseudogene TRBV3-2) combines with J gene TRBJ2-3; 10 positions agree with TRBD2. The V segment lost 0 bases and the J segment 2 bases; nucleotides outside the gene matches: 2. Germline V CDR1 and CDR2: LGHDT, YNNKEL (reference sequence). This CDR3 region has 16 residues. DNA for the CDR3: TGTGCCAGCAGCCAAGAGCTAGCGGGGGTCACAGATACGCAGTATTTT. Translation gives CASSQELAGVTDTQYF.

This chain links TRBV4-3 with TRBJ1-2, with 9 bases fitting TRBD1. V shed 3 bases and J 5 bases; nucleotides not matched to a gene: 7. Germline CDR1 LGHNA, CDR2 YSLEER. The CDR3 is 15 residues long. This CDR3 reads CASSQPDRGAYGYTF. CDR3 DNA: TGCGCCAGCAGCCAGCCGGACAGGGGCGCGTATGGCTACACCTTC.

V is TRBV5-6 and J is TRBJ2-1; no clear D. The length of the CDR3 is 11 residues. V dropped 1 base and J dropped 8 bases, with 4 bases sitting between them. Germline V gives CDR1 SGHDT, CDR2 YYEEEE. The DNA for the CDR3 is TGTGCCAGCAGCTTGAACTATGAGCAGTTCTTC. Translating gives CASSLNYEQFF.

This clone has a handful of counts. The chain is built from TRBV30 and TRBJ1-1; no firm D call. The CDR3 is 12 residues long. From germline, CDR1 is GTSNPN and CDR2 SVGIG (reference sequence). Trimming pared 3 bases from V and 8 bases from J, leaving 13 bases between. As DNA, the CDR3 is TGTGCCTGGAGGTTACCACCCACGGAAGCTTTCTTT. This encodes CAWRLPPTEAFF.

The rearrangement uses TRBV12-5 and TRBJ2-7; D gene unclear. Germline V gene sequence: CDR1 LGHNT, CDR2 FRNRAP. The CDR3 covers 10 residues. The V end was cut by 6 bases, the J end by 9 bases, with 9 bases between. This CDR3 reads CASGPRSQYF. In nucleotides, the CDR3 is TGTGCTAGTGGCCCCCGTTCGCAGTACTTC.

This clone has just a few counts. The rearrangement uses TRBV27 and TRBJ1-6; no definite D call. Trimming shortened V by 6 bases and J by 7 bases, and 10 bases separated the two germline ends. CDR1 is MNHEY, CDR2 SMNVEV, per germline (reference sequence). The CDR3 loop spans 13 amino acids. Here the CDR3 reads CASRQHANSPLHF. DNA for the CDR3: TGTGCCAGCAGACAACACGCCAATTCACCCCTCCACTTT.

This sequence joins TRBV27 and TRBJ2-1; 7 bases agree with TRBD1. V lost 6 bases and J lost 5; bases outside the gene matches: 10. Germline V CDR1 and CDR2: MNHEY, SMNVEV (reference sequence). The CDR3 is 15 residues long. The CDR3 DNA is TGTGCCAGCAGGGGACAGACAGGGAACCACAATGAGCAGTTCTTC. Its translation is CASRGQTGNHNEQFF.